These T cell receptor beta chains were read from a single sample in a study of T cell responses to AZD1222 COVID-19 vaccine. The method was immunoSEQ multiplex PCR; TCRdb's version includes in-frame clones alone and lacks a portion of them. The data contain approximately 110,000 clones, about nine tenths of them singletons. The sequencing used peripheral blood, collected on day 0 of AZD1222 vaccination. The receptor set was obtained from an adult in good health. Both conserved end residues are part of each CDR3. D genes are given only for firm matches. Expanded clones are given a class, and other clones once, few, many or no size at all.

J gene	D gene	clone size	V gene	CDR3 DNA	CDR3 protein
TRBJ2-2	TRBD2	NA	TRBV7-6	TGTGCCAGCACCCAGGGTAGCGGGGGGAGAACCGGGGAGCTGTTTTTT	CASTQGSGGRTGELFF
TRBJ2-7	TRBD2	NA	TRBV30	TGTGCCTGGAGATGGGACGGGAGGTTGGGCGAGCAGTACTTC	CAWRWDGRLGEQYF
TRBJ1-2	NA	NA	TRBV20-1	TGCAGTGCATCGGCAGTCTATGGCTACACCTTC	CSASAVYGYTF
TRBJ1-5	NA	few	TRBV7-2	TGTGCCAGCAGCTTAGTGACAGTAGGACAGCCCCAGCATTTT	CASSLVTVGQPQHF
TRBJ2-7	NA	NA	TRBV3-1/TRBV3-2	TGTGCCAGCAGCCAAGATGGGTCCATCGGGAGCGAGCAGTACTTC	CASSQDGSIGSEQYF
TRBJ2-3	NA	NA	TRBV18	TGTGCCAGCTCACCACCAGAGATAAGCACAGATACGCAGTATTTT	CASSPPEISTDTQYF
TRBJ1-5	NA	NA	TRBV19	TGTGCCAGTAGTATGGGCAGGGAGACTCAGCCCCAGCATTTT	CASSMGRETQPQHF
TRBJ1-4	NA	NA	TRBV3-1/TRBV3-2	TGTGCCAGCAGACCGACCTGGGGACTGGGTGAAAAACTGTTTTTT	CASRPTWGLGEKLFF
TRBJ1-4	NA	NA	TRBV28	TGTGCCAGCAGGGGGGGCCAAGGGAAGGAAAAACTGTTTTTT	CASRGGQGKEKLFF
TRBJ2-7	NA	NA	TRBV18	TGTGCCAGCTCACCATCCAGGGGCCTCTCCTACGAGCAGTACTTC	CASSPSRGLSYEQYF
TRBJ2-2	NA	NA	TRBV5-4	TGTGCCGGAGGCGACAGGAACACCGGGGAGCTGTTTTTT	CAGGDRNTGELFF
TRBJ2-7	TRBD1	few	TRBV7-9	TGTGCCAGCAGCTTAGCGACAGGGGGAAGGTCCTACGAGCAGTACTTC	CASSLATGGRSYEQYF
TRBJ2-2	NA	NA	TRBV7-6	TGTGCCAGCAGCCCTAGGAGTGGTATCGGGGAGCTGTTTTTT	CASSPRSGIGELFF
TRBJ2-1	TRBD2	NA	TRBV10-3	TGTGCCATCAGTGGTCGACTCGCCGGGGGGAATGAGCAGTTCTTC	CAISGRLAGGNEQFF
TRBJ2-7	NA	NA	TRBV28	TGTGCCAGCAGCCCCCCGGGAGTGGGATTCCCCCCCTACGAGCAGTACTTC	CASSPPGVGFPPYEQYF
TRBJ2-3	TRBD2	NA	TRBV5-1	TGCGCCAGCAGCCCGGCTAGCGGGGGACCGGCGGGGGATACGCAGTATTTT	CASSPASGGPAGDTQYF